A selection of T cell receptor beta chains follows, all from one sample in a study of blood T cell repertoires in COVID-19. Only in-frame clones appear in the TCRdb table, and some are missing; sequencing was by immunoSEQ multiplex PCR. The sample includes 150,000 to 180,000 clones, 84% of them seen just once. The source material was PBMCs or T cells enriched from blood (not recorded which). All receptors come from a man over 45 who had recovered from COVID-19. Each CDR3 is given with its conserved first and last residue. A D gene is named only where the DNA matches it firmly. Clone size appears in some rows only: once, few, many, or a class for an expanded clone.

J gene | clone size | D gene | V gene | CDR3 protein | CDR3 DNA
TRBJ1-2 | - | - | TRBV12-3/TRBV12-4 | CASRGHLEGGYTF | TGTGCCAGCAGGGGACATCTAGAGGGTGGCTACACCTTC
TRBJ1-3 | - | - | TRBV5-1 | CASSVDGGAGNTIYF | TGCGCCAGCAGCGTCGACGGGGGGGCTGGAAACACCATATATTTT
TRBJ1-5 | - | - | TRBV12-3/TRBV12-4 | CASSLGQNQPQHF | TGTGCCAGCAGTTTAGGTCAAAATCAGCCCCAGCATTTT
TRBJ2-7 | - | TRBD2 | TRBV15 | CATSRDQGGYEQYF | TGTGCCACCAGCAGAGATCAGGGAGGGTACGAGCAGTACTTC
TRBJ1-1 | few | TRBD1 | TRBV10-1 | CASSDYRGKLGTEAFF | TGCGCCAGCAGTGACTACAGGGGGAAGTTGGGCACTGAAGCTTTCTTT
TRBJ2-7 | - | TRBD2 | TRBV6-5 | CASSYSRTSGVYEQYF | TGTGCCAGCAGTTACTCAAGGACTAGCGGGGTCTACGAGCAGTACTTC
TRBJ1-2 | - | - | TRBV11-2 | CASSQFNYGYTF | TGTGCCAGCAGCCAATTTAACTATGGCTACACCTTC
TRBJ1-1 | - | - | TRBV18 | CASSPGRPGDTEAFF | TGTGCCAGCTCACCCGGGCGGCCGGGAGACACTGAAGCTTTCTTT
TRBJ1-3 | - | - | TRBV18 | CASSSLRNTIYF | TGTGCCAGCTCATCTTTACGGAACACCATATATTTT
TRBJ1-6 | - | - | TRBV2 | CASSDPGEPISPLHF | TGTGCCAGCAGTGACCCCGGGGAACCTATTTCACCCCTCCACTTT
TRBJ2-2 | few | - | TRBV2 | CASSGRGTGELFF | TGTGCCAGCAGTGGCAGGGGTACCGGGGAGCTGTTTTTT
TRBJ2-7 | few | - | TRBV12-3/TRBV12-4 | CASSQGHPYEQYF | TGTGCCAGCAGTCAGGGACACCCCTACGAGCAGTACTTC